This TCR beta chain was recovered during a study of T cells in Graves' hyperthyroidism and ophthalmopathy. This clonotype was seen at least ten times. What it recognizes is unknown. Any patient presenting with uncontrolled infection, other autoimmune disease, pregnancy or lactation was left out. Diagnosing involved the use of clinical symptoms, serum thyroxine and TRAb, thyroid ultrasound and orbital computed tomography. Study observations and caveats: Through a model of 13 V-J features, ophthalmopathy was separated from stable hyperthyroidism.

The CDR3 length is 15 residues. In germline, CDR1 is LNHDA, CDR2 SQIVND (reference sequence). The V end was cut by 5 bases, the J end by 2 bases, with 13 bases between. RNA transcripts served as the template for amplifying TCR beta CDR3 regions. First-round RT-PCR of the TCR CDR3 relied on the HTBI primer set. MiXCR was run by TCRdb on the multiplex PCR reads, yielding one entry per CDR3 protein. The table has about 710,000 distinct CDR3 sequences, about a sixth seen once. The sample comprised blood. This TCR came from a man between 18 and 35 years old with Graves' hyperthyroidism. The chain recombines TRBV19 with TRBJ2-1; weak D call: TRBD2 (7 bases). The CDR3: CASSLGGATYNEQFF. The CDR3, as DNA: TGTGCCAGTAGTTTGGGGGGGGCTACCTACAATGAGCAGTTCTTC.